The entry that follows covers one T cell receptor (beta chain) sequence. What it binds is unknown. V was cut by 1 base and J by 4 bases, with 10 bases left in between. This CDR3 is 14 amino acids long. Germline loops: CDR1 SGHVS, CDR2 FQNEAQ. These data come from a study of CD8 T cells in Susac syndrome. Random hexamers served to reverse transcribe about 0.5 to 1 ug RNA. immunoSEQ multiplex PCR amplified TCR beta CDR3 across 54 Vbeta, 13 Jbeta. Via MiXCR, TCRdb re-called the immunoSEQ multiplex PCR reads, giving one row per CDR3 protein. The sample lists some 400,000 distinct CDR3 sequences, 75% to 90% occurring once. Regarding the study as a whole: As the study acknowledged, the number of individuals in its TCR sequencing and HLA analysis was relatively small.

The specimen sequenced was CD8+ T cells from PBMCs. The receptor's source is a human donor with multiple sclerosis. The chain couples TRBV7-8 to TRBJ1-1; the D is unclear. Here the CDR3 DNA reads TGTGCCAGCAGCTTAGGCGTAGCGGTCACTGAAGCTTTCTTT. It is translated as CASSLGVAVTEAFF.